One TCR beta chain is described in this entry. The target antigen is unknown. No progression to ophthalmopathy during 18 months of follow-up defined stable disease. Subjects aged 18 to 65 presented with newly diagnosed hyperthyroidism of less than 2 months' duration. The PBMCs had their origin in 10 ml of fresh peripheral blood. This CDR3 spans 13 amino acids. Trimming removed 6 bases at V and 11 bases at J, with 19 bases between. Germline assignment: CDR1 MNHNS and CDR2 SASEGT. The data originate from a study of T cells in Graves' hyperthyroidism and ophthalmopathy. Study-wide results and limits: Most thyroid clonotypes expanded above 0.001 appeared in blood too.

TCR beta CDR3 sequences were amplified from RNA transcripts. The HTBI primer set drove a first-round RT-PCR of the TCR CDR3. A single record per CDR3 protein comes from TCRdb applying MiXCR to the multiplex PCR reads. The repertoire holds a few hundred thousand distinct CDR3 sequences, 15% to 18% seen once, with approximately 14% in the top ten. The clonotype was recovered from a woman aged 18-29 years with Graves' hyperthyroidism. The specimen sequenced was blood. The V gene is TRBV6-1, the J gene TRBJ1-1; unclear D gene. CDR3 sequence: CASRPSVQERAFF. The CDR3 coding sequence is TGTGCCAGCAGACCCTCGGTGCAGGAGCGGGCTTTCTTT.